This T cell receptor (beta chain) was recovered during a study of T cells in women clearing cervical HPV infection. Trimming cost V 4 bases and J 1 base, with 7 bases left between them. The CDR3 runs 13 residues. As to this clone: Its antigen remains unknown. The read finishes 3 residues shy of the CDR3 end, and the germline J gene is used to complete it.

Regarding the study as a whole: Combining TCR richness with V gene abundances gave around 0.83 AUC. Repertoire richness, not evenness, was significantly elevated in CIN3+ cases versus controls. Associations may precede or follow infection; HPV-specific or memory T cells were not isolated.

Profiled with immunoSEQ multiplex PCR; TCRdb holds only in-frame clones, not every one. The sample has about 23,000 clones; the top ten hold less than 3.5%. The rearrangement joins TRBV12-3 or TRBV12-4 to TRBJ1-1; D gene ambiguous. The receptor was isolated from a woman aged 18 to 75 with a cervical HPV16 infection that either progressed to CIN3+ or cleared (not recorded which). What was sequenced was blood buffy coat. The part of the CDR3 DNA that was read is TGTGCCAGCAGTTCGGCGGGGAACACTGAA. This encodes CASSSAGNTE. The full CDR3 protein reads CASSSAGNTEAFF.